What follows are 19 T cell receptor beta chains derived from one specimen sequenced in a study of blood T cell repertoires in COVID-19. Assay used: immunoSEQ multiplex PCR; TCRdb lists only in-frame clones, some missing. Of about 170,000 clones in the sample, around 85% were seen once. Source material: peripheral blood. These receptors were obtained from a human donor with acute or convalescent COVID-19. The donor label of this sample is uncertain.

The chain couples TRBV4-1 to TRBJ2-7, with 12 bases identical to TRBD2. V was clipped by 3 bases and J by 2 bases; unmatched bases: 2. Germline assignment: CDR1 MGHRA and CDR2 YSYEKL. The CDR3 has 15 amino acids. DNA for the CDR3: TGCGCCAGCAGCCATACTAGCGGGGGGCCCTACGAGCAGTACTTC. Protein product: CASSHTSGGPYEQYF.

The chain combines TRBV4-1 with TRBJ1-1, with D maybe TRBD1 (5 bases). The CDR3 runs 15 residues. Between the trimmed V and J ends, which lost 0 bases and 2 bases, there was a span of 10 bases. Germline V CDR1 and CDR2: MGHRA, YSYEKL. The CDR3 sequence is CASSQERGRNTEAFF. The DNA for the CDR3 is TGCGCCAGCAGCCAAGAAAGGGGAAGAAACACTGAAGCTTTCTTT.

This chain joins TRBV11-3 and TRBJ2-3, with unresolved D. The CDR3 spans 15 residues. CDR1 is SGHNT, CDR2 YENEEA, per germline. V lost 4 bases and J 1 base, leaving 12 bases between the germline ends. CDR3 nucleotide sequence: TGTGCCAGCAGCTCCAGACGGCAGGGCACAGATACGCAGTATTTT. This translates into CASSSRRQGTDTQYF.

This clone turned up a few times. The chain is built from TRBV30 and TRBJ1-5, with unresolved D. The CDR3 has 15 residues. Germline-derived CDR1 and CDR2 are GTSNPN and SVGIG (reference sequence). Trimming cost V 0 bases and J 9 bases, with 18 bases left between them. The CDR3 loop reads CAWSVVGAFPRPQHF. CDR3 DNA: TGTGCCTGGAGTGTAGTCGGTGCCTTTCCCCGGCCCCAGCATTTT.

J is TRBJ2-6 and V is TRBV7-6, with 9 bases that match TRBD1. The CDR3 loop spans 17 amino acids. Per germline, CDR1 SGHVS and CDR2 FNYEAQ. V shed 3 bases, J shed 5 bases, and the junction held 8 bases outside the gene matches. This CDR3 reads CASSFNTGGGRANVLTF. Here the CDR3 DNA reads TGTGCCAGCAGCTTTAACACAGGGGGCGGGAGGGCCAACGTCCTGACTTTC.

This chain connects TRBV7-9 to TRBJ1-2; maybe TRBD1 (5 bases). Trimming left V 8 bases short and J 2 bases short, with 15 bases between. From germline, CDR1 is SEHNR and CDR2 FQNEAQ (reference sequence). The CDR3 totals 14 residues. The CDR3 sequence: CASAYGEGNYGYTF. The CDR3, as DNA: TGTGCCAGCGCCTACGGGGAGGGGAACTATGGCTACACCTTC.

The chain couples TRBV7-6 to TRBJ1-2; D remains ambiguous. Germline V CDR1 and CDR2: SGHVS, FNYEAQ. Trimming shortened V by 0 bases and J by 7 bases, and 18 bases separated the two germline ends. The CDR3 has 16 amino acids. CDR3 in amino acids: CASSLAPEGKGGGYTF. CDR3 bases: TGTGCCAGCAGCTTAGCGCCCGAGGGTAAGGGAGGTGGCTACACCTTC.

The rearrangement uses TRBV18 and TRBJ2-3, with TRBD1 as a possible D gene (6 bases). CDR1 is KGHSH, CDR2 LQKENI, per germline. V was clipped by 0 bases and J by 2 bases, with 9 bases between them. The CDR3 extends over 15 amino acids. The CDR3 here is CASSPPGHSTDTQYF. The CDR3 nucleotides read TGTGCCAGCTCACCACCGGGACACTCCACAGATACGCAGTATTTT.

Worth noting for this clone: A much larger clone differs from this one at a single base, so this may be a read error. The J gene is TRBJ1-6, the V gene TRBV14; TRBD1 agrees at 8 bases. The CDR3 is 14 residues long. CDR1 is SGHDN and CDR2 is FVKESK in the germline V gene. V shed 1 base, J shed 8 bases, and the junction held 1 base outside the gene matches. The CDR3 protein is CASSQGQGYSPLHF. CDR3 sequence (DNA): TGTGCCAGCAGCCAAGGACAGGGGTATTCACCCCTCCACTTT.

The chain couples TRBV5-8 to TRBJ1-5, with 9 bases fitting TRBD1. The V gene's germline CDR1 is SGHTS and CDR2 YDEGEE. The CDR3 extends over 16 amino acids. The ends lost 4 bases at V and 3 bases at J; junction bases unmatched: 8. CDR3 amino acids: CASSRYRGLDNQPQHF. For the CDR3, the DNA is TGTGCCAGCAGCAGATACAGGGGGCTCGACAATCAGCCCCAGCATTTT. Looking up the rest from reference TRBV5-8 and TRBJ1-5 gives the full variable domain: EAGVTQSPTHLIKTRGQQATLRCSPISGHTSVYWYQQALGLGLQFLLWYDEGEERNRGNFPPRFSGRQFPNYSSELNVNALELEDSALYLCASSRYRGLDNQPQHFGDGTRLSIL.

This sequence joins TRBV5-1 and TRBJ1-6, with 7 bases identical to TRBD1. The CDR3 totals 17 residues. Trimming removed 4 bases from V and 0 bases from J; junction bases left unmatched: 7. Germline V gene sequence: CDR1 SGHRS, CDR2 YFSETQ. The CDR3 DNA reads as TGCGCCAGCAGCCCTGGACAGGCTAGCTCCTATAATTCACCCCTCCACTTT. Protein sequence: CASSPGQASSYNSPLHF.

The V call is TRBV7-9, the J call TRBJ1-4; the D gene is possibly TRBD1 (5 bases). CDR3 length: 14 residues. Germline V CDR1 and CDR2: SEHNR, FQNEAQ (reference sequence). Trimming stripped 1 base from V and 7 bases from J, with 10 bases between. CDR3 DNA: TGTGCCAGCAGCTTAGGGGCAGGGATTGAAAAACTGTTTTTT. Amino acid sequence: CASSLGAGIEKLFF.

J is TRBJ2-5 and V is TRBV29-1; the D gene is possibly TRBD2 (6 bases). This CDR3 has 13 amino acids. The V gene lost 5 bases and the J gene lost 5 bases, with 15 bases spanning the gap. The germline V gene encodes CDR1 SQVTM and CDR2 ANQGSEA. CDR3 loop: CSVLGARGETQYF. CDR3 coding DNA: TGCAGCGTTTTAGGGGCACGGGGGGAGACCCAGTACTTC.

This clone was observed a single time. The genes are TRBV5-1 and TRBJ2-5; TRBD1 matches 9 bases. The CDR3 is made up of 14 amino acids. After removal of 3 bases from V and 4 bases from J, the junction contained 4 bases not matched to a gene. CDR1 and CDR2 (germline): SGHRS, YFSETQ. The CDR3 loop is CASSSQGARETQYF. Written as DNA, the CDR3 is TGCGCCAGCAGCTCACAGGGGGCACGAGAGACCCAGTACTTC.

A few counts support this clone. The chain combines TRBV3-1 (or the pseudogene TRBV3-2) with TRBJ1-1; D is uncertain. The V end was cut by 2 bases, the J end by 2 bases, with 9 bases between. The CDR3 totals 14 residues. Per germline, CDR1 LGHDT and CDR2 YNNKEL (reference sequence). This CDR3 reads CASSQLTANTEAFF. CDR3 DNA: TGTGCCAGCAGCCAACTCACAGCCAACACTGAAGCTTTCTTT.

The chain is built from TRBV19 and TRBJ2-3, with 10 bases fitting TRBD2. This CDR3 comprises 18 residues. The ends lost 6 bases at V and 6 bases at J; junction bases unmatched: 18. Germline V gene data show CDR1 as LNHDA and CDR2 as SQIVND (reference sequence). The CDR3 sequence is CASRNLAGDLLKRDTQYF. The CDR3 DNA follows: TGTGCCAGTAGGAATCTAGCGGGGGACCTATTAAAGCGCGATACGCAGTATTTT.

This rearrangement joins TRBV6-5 to TRBJ2-7, with D perhaps TRBD1 (6 bases). Trimming stripped 5 bases from V and 2 bases from J, with 16 bases between. CDR1 MNHEY and CDR2 SVGAGI come from the germline V gene. This CDR3 comprises 15 residues. CDR3 amino acids: CASSRTANGPYEQYF. In DNA, the CDR3 is TGTGCCAGCAGTAGGACAGCCAACGGTCCCTACGAGCAGTACTTC.

This clone turned up a few times. J is TRBJ1-6 and V is TRBV9; tentative D call: TRBD1 (5 bases). CDR1 and CDR2 (germline): SGDLS, YYNGEE. With 1 base removed from V and 7 bases from J, the gap between germline ends came to 12 bases. This CDR3 spans 15 amino acids. CDR3 in DNA: TGTGCCAGCAGCGTAAGAGCAGGGAGGAATTCACCCCTCCACTTT. This sequence encodes CASSVRAGRNSPLHF.

Only one count was recorded for this clone. This chain links TRBV29-1 with TRBJ1-2, with 12 positions matching TRBD1. The CDR3 sequence is 14 residues long. Germline CDR1 SQVTM, CDR2 ANQGSEA. The trim removed 7 bases at V and 11 bases at J, leaving 14 bases unmatched. The CDR3 nucleotides are TGCAGCGCCACGGGACAGGGGGCAGCTCTAGGGTACACCTTC. This translates into CSATGQGAALGYTF.